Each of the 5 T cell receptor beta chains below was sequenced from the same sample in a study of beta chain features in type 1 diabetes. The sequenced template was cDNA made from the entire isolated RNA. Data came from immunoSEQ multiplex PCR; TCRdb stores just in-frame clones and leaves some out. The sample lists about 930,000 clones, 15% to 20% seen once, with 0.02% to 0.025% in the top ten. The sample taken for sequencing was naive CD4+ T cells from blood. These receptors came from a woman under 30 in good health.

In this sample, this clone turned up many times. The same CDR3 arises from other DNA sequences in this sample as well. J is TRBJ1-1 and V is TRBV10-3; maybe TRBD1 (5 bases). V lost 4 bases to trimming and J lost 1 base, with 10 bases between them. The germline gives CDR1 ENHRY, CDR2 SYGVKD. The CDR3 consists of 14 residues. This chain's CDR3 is CAISGPGRNTEAFF. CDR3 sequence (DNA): TGTGCCATCAGTGGGCCGGGGCGGAACACTGAAGCTTTCTTT.

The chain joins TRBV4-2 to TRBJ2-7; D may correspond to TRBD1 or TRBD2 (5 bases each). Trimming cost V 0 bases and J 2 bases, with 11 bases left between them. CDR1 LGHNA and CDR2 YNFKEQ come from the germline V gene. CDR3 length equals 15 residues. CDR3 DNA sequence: TGTGCCAGCAGCCAAGATGGGACGCTGACCTACGAGCAGTACTTC. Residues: CASSQDGTLTYEQYF.

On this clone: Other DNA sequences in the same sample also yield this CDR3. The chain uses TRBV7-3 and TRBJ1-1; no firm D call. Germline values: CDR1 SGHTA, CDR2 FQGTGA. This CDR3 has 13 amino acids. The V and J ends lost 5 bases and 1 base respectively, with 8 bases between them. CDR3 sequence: CASSPGRNTEAFF. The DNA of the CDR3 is TGTGCCAGCAGCCCCGGACGGAACACTGAAGCTTTCTTT.

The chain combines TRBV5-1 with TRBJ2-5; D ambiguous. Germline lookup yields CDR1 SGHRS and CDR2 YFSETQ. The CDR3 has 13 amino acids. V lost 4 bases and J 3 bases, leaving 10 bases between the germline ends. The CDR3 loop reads CASSRSPKETQYF. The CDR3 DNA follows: TGCGCCAGCAGCCGCAGTCCTAAAGAGACCCAGTACTTC. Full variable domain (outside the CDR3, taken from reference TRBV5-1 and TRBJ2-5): KAGVTQTPRYLIKTRGQQVTLSCSPISGHRSVSWYQQTPGQGLQFLFEYFSETQRNKGNFPGRFSGRQFSNSRSEMNVSTLELGDSALYLCASSRSPKETQYFGPGTRLLVL.

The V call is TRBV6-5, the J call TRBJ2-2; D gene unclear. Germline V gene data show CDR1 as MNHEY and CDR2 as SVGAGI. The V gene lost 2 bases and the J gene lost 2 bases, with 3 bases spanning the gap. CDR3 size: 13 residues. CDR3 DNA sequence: TGTGCCAGCAGTTACCTAAACACCGGGGAGCTGTTTTTT. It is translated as CASSYLNTGELFF.